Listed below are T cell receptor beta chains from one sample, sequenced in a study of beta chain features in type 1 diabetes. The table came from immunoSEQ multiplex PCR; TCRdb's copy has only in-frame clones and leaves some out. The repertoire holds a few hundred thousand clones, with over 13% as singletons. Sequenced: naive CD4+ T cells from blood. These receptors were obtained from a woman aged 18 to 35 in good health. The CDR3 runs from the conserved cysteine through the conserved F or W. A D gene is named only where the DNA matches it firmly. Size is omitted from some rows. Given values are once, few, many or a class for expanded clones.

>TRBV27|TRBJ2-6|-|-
TGTGCCAGCAGTTTAGAGGGAGGCGCTGGGGCCAACGTCCTGACTTTC
CASSLEGGAGANVLTF
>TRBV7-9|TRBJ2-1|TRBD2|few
TGTGCCAGCAGGACGATTCTAGCGGGCAGTTTCAATGAGCAGTTCTTC
CASRTILAGSFNEQFF
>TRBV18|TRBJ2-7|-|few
TGTGCCAGCTCAGCGGGACTTCCAAGCTCCTACGAGCAGTACTTC
CASSAGLPSSYEQYF
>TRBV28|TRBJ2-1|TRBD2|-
TGTGCCAGCAGGGCTACTAGCGGGGACCGCTACAATGAGCAGTTCTTC
CASRATSGDRYNEQFF
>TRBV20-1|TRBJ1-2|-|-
TGCAGTGCTGGGGAGCTGGCCGGCTACACCTTC
CSAGELAGYTF
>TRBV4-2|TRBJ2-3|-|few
TGTGCCAGCAGCCAAGTCATCGCAGATTCTAGCACAGATACGCAGTATTTT
CASSQVIADSSTDTQYF
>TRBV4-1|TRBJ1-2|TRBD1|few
TGCGCCAGCAGCCGAGGGACAGCCTATGGCTACACCTTC
CASSRGTAYGYTF
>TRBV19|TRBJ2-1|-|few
TGTGCCAGTAGTATTAGTGGAGACTCCTACAATGAGCAGTTCTTC
CASSISGDSYNEQFF
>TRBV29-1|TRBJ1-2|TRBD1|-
TGCAGCGCAGGGGGCGGCAGCTATGGCTACACCTTC
CSAGGGSYGYTF
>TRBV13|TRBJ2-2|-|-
TGTGCCAGCAGCCCCCCATCCGGGGAGCTGTTTTTT
CASSPPSGELFF
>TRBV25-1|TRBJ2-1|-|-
TGTGCCAGCAGTGTAGGGGACTACAATGAGCAGTTCTTC
CASSVGDYNEQFF
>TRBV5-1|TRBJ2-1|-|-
TGCGCCAGCAGGGAGACTGGGAGCTCCTACAATGAGCAGTTCTTC
CASRETGSSYNEQFF
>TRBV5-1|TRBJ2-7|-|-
TGCGCCAGCAGCTTACCGGACTGGATCTCCTACGAGCAGTACTTC
CASSLPDWISYEQYF
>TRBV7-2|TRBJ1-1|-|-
TGTGCCAGCAGCTATCCGGGACAATTGAACACTGAAGCTTTCTTT
CASSYPGQLNTEAFF
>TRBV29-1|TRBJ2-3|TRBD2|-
TGCAGCGCCCCGACTAGCGGGTACGATACGCAGTATTTT
CSAPTSGYDTQYF
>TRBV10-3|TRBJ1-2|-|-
TGTGCCATCAGCCGTACGGGTGGGGGGGCGCGTGGCTATGGCTACACCTTC
CAISRTGGGARGYGYTF
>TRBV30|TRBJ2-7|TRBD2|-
TGTGCCTGGAGGTTAGCGGGAGGGTCCTACGAGCAGTACTTC
CAWRLAGGSYEQYF
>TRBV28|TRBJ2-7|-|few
TGTGCCAGCAGCCAAAGAGTGTACGAGCAGTACTTC
CASSQRVYEQYF
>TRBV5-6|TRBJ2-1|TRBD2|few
TGTGCCAGCAGCCCTAGACTAGCGGGAGGGAGGCCTCATGAGCAGTTCTTC
CASSPRLAGGRPHEQFF
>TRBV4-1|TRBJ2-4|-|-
TGCGCCAGCAGCCAAGTCTGGGAGTCGGGCAAAAACATTCAGTACTTC
CASSQVWESGKNIQYF
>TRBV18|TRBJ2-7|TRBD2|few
TGTGCCAGCTCACCTGGGACTAGCGGGAGCTACGAGCAGTACTTC
CASSPGTSGSYEQYF
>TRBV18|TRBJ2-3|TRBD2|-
TGTGCCAGCTCACCACGATCGAGCGGGAGCCACCCTGGCACAGATACGCAGTATTTT
CASSPRSSGSHPGTDTQYF
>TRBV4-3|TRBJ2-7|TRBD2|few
TGCGCCAGCAGCCGACTAGCGGGAGCTATCTACGAGCAGTACTTC
CASSRLAGAIYEQYF
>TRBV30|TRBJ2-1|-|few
TGTGCCTGGAGTATTCCGCCCAATGCGGGGTTCTTC
CAWSIPPNAGFF
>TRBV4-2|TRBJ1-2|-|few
TGTGCCAGCAGCCAAGAGGTTGGGGCACACTATGGCTACACCTTC
CASSQEVGAHYGYTF
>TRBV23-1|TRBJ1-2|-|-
TGCGCCAGCAGTCAAGACAGAAGAGAGGTCGGCTACACCTTC
CASSQDRREVGYTF
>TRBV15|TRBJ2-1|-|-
TGTGCCACCAGCAGAGATGGGGCGGGGTACAATGAGCAGTTCTTC
CATSRDGAGYNEQFF
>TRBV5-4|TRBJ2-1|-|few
TGTGCCAGCAATAAGGGACTCGACAATGAGCAGTTCTTC
CASNKGLDNEQFF
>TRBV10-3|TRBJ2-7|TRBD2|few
TGTGCCATCAGTGCCAGCGGGAGTGTCTACGAGCAGTACTTC
CAISASGSVYEQYF